This T cell receptor (beta chain) originates from a study of T cell changes during pregnancy in multiple sclerosis. Clones were read by immunoSEQ multiplex PCR, and TCRdb kept only the in-frame ones, dropping some. This table holds about 85,000 clones, roughly nine tenths found once. Germline CDR1 SEHNR, CDR2 FQNEAQ (reference sequence). The CDR3 sequence is 16 residues long. The V segment lost 5 bases and the J segment 9 bases; nucleotides outside the gene matches: 19. The chain joins TRBV7-9 to TRBJ2-7; 7 bases are a match to TRBD1. The sample in question was peripheral blood, obtained in the first trimester of pregnancy. This receptor was obtained from a female donor with multiple sclerosis, enrolled in a pregnancy study. Here the CDR3 DNA reads TGTGCCAGCAGCCCTAGACAGGGTGATTGGGTCTACCTGCAGTACTTC. Protein: CASSPRQGDWVYLQYF.